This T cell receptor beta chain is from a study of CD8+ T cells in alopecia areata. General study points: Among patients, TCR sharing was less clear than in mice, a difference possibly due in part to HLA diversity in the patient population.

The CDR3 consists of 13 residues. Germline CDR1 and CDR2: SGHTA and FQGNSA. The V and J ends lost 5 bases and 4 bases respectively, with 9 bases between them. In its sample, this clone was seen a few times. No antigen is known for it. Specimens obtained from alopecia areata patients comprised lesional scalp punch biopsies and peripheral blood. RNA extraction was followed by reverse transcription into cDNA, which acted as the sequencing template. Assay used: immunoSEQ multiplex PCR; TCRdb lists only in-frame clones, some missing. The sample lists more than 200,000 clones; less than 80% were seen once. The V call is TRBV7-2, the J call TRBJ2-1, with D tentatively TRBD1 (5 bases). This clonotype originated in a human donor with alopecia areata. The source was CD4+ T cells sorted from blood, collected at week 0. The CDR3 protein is CASSGRDYNEQFF. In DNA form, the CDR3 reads TGTGCCAGCAGCGGCAGGGATTACAATGAGCAGTTCTTC.